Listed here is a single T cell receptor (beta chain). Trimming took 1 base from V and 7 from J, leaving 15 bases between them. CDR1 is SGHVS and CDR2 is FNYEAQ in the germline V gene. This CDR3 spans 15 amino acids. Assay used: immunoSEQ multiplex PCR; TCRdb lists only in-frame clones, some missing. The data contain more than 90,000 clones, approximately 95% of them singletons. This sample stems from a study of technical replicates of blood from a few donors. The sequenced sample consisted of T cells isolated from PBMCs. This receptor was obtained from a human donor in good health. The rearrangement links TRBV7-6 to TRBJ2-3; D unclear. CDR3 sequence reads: CASSLDPVVRHTQYF. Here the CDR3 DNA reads TGTGCCAGCAGCTTAGATCCGGTGGTACGCCATACGCAGTATTTT.